The present T cell receptor (beta chain) was sequenced within a study of T cell repertoires in cytomegalovirus infection. About the study: Carrying CMV and the relevant HLA type showed in public TCR beta signatures.

TCRdb called the reads again in MiXCR, with one record for every CDR3 protein. Among about 530,000 distinct CDR3 sequences, about 30% were seen once, and the ten largest hold 13%. Broader study findings: Ex vivo responses were dominated by HLA-C-restricted CMV-specific TCR beta clonotypes.

Germline V CDR1 and CDR2: SEHNR, FQNEAQ (reference sequence). The CDR3 length is 17 residues. V lost 1 base and J lost 3; bases outside the gene matches: 4. Comments on this clonotype: No antigen is known for it.

J is TRBJ2-1 and V is TRBV7-9; 12 nucleotides match TRBD2. Sequencing used PBMCs. The sequence was obtained from a human donor in good health (CMV status not recorded). Some clones in this sample may be carry-over from other donors' samples. As DNA, the CDR3 is TGTGCCAGCAGCTTAGGACTAGCGGGAGACTTCTACAATGAGCAGTTCTTC. Translation gives CASSLGLAGDFYNEQFF.